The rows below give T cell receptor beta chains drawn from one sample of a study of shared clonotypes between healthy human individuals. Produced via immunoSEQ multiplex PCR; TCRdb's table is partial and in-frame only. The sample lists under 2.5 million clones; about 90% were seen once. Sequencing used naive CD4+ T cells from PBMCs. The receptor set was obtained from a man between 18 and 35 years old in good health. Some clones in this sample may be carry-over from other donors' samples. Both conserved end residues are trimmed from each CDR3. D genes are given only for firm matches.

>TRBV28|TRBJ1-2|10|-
ASCTGSYGYT
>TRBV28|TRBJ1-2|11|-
ASSFGTYYGYT
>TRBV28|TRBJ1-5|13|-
ASSLNGRGYQPQH
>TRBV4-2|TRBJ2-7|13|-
ASSQARVLRGEQY
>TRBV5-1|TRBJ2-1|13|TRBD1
ASSLLTGVVNEQF
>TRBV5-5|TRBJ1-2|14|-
ASSLVTRGVNYGYT
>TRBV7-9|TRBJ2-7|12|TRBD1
ASSMTGGSYEQY
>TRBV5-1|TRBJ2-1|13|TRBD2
ASSPVAGGPYEQF
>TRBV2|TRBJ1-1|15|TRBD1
ASSGNSGRGLNSEAF
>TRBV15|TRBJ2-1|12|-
ASQRDPPYNEQF
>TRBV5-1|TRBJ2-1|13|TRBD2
ASSLPAGGPGEQF
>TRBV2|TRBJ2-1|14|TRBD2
ASSELWAGAYNEQF
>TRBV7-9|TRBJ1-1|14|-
ASSPGYGREDTEAF
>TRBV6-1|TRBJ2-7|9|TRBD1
ASSEGQAQY
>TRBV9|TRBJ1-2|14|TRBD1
ASSVATRGQRSGCT
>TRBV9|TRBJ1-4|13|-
ASSSRGSANEKLF
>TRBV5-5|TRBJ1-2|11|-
ASSLTLRHGYT
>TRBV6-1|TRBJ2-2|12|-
ASTGWWASEELF
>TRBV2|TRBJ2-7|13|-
ASSAQPTGAYEQY
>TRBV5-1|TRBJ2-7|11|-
ASATGRRDEQY
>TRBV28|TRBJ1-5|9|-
AGGLNQPQH
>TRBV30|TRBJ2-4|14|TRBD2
AWSGGLAGAKNIQY
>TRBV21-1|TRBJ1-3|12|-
ASSKRLSENTIY
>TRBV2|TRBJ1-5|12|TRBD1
ASSAEGADQPQH
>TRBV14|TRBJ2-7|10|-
ASSQVFAEQY
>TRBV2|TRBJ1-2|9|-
ASSENAGYT
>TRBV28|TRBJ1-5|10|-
ASSEQGQPQH
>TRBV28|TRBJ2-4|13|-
ASSSGGLGKNIQY
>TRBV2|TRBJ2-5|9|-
ASNYQETQY
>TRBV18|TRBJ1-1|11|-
ASSPAGKLEAF
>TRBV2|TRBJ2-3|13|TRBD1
ASSELRGRVDTQY
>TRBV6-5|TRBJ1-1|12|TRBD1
ASSLTTGVAEAF
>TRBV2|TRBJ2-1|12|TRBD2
ASSFPSGYNEQF
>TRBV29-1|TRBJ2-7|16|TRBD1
SVAGDRGTDSYYYEQY
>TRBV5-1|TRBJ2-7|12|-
ASRQGLTPSEQY
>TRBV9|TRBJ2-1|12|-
ASSVGVTYNEQF
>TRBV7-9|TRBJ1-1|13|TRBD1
ASSPGTGGLTEAF
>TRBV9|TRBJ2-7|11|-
ASSVGPREEQY
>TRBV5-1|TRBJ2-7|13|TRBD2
ASREPGLAGREQY
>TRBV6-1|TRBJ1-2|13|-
ASSAVGGLSYGYT
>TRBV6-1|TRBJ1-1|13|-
ASRPYSGVRTEAF
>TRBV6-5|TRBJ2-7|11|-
ASSLAGPYEQY
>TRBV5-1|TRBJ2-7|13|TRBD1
ASSPRDRGSYEQY